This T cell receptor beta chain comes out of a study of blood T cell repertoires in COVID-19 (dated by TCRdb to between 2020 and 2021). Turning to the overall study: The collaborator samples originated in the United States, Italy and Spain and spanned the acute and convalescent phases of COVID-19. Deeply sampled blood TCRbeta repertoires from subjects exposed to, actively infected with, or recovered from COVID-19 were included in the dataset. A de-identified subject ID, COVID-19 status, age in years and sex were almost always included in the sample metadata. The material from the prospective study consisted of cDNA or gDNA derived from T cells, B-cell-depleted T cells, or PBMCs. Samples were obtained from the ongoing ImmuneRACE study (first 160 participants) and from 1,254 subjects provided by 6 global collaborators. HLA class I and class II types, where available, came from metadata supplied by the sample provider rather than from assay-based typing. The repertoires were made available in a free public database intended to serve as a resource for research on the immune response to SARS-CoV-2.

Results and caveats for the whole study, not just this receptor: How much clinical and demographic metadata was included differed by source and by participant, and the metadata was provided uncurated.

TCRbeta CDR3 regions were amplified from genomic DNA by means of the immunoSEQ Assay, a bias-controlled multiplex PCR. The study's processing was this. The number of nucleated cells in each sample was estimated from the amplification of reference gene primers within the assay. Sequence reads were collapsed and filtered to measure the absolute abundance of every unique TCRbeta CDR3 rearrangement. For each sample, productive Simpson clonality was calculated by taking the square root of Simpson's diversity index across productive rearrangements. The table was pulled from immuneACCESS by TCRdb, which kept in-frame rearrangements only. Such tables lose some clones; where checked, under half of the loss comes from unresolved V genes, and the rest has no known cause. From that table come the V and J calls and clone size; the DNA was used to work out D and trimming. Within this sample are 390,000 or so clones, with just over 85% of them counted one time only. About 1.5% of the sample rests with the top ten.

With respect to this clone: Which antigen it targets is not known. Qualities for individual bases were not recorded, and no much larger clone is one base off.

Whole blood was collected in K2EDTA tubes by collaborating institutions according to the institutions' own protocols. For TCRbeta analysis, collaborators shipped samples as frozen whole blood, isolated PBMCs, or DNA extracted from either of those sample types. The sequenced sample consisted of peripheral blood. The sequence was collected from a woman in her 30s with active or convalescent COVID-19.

The sequence in DNA is TGTGCCAGCAGCTCCCTCCCGGGACAGGGTTCCAACGAGCAGTACTTC. Its translation reads: CASSSLPGQGSNEQYF. In this chain, TRBV7-6 is recombined with TRBJ2-7, and TRBD1 matches 9 of the central bases. As encoded in the germline V gene, CDR1 is SGHVS while CDR2 is FNYEAQ. From the cysteine up to the phenylalanine, the CDR3 has a length of 16 residues. The kept DNA is CDR3 alone, 48 bases in frame from the first base. V ends up 4 bases short and J 5 bases short, with an unmatched junction base count of 12. This CDR3, with the reference TRBV7-6 and TRBJ2-7 proteins standing in past its ends, gives the full variable domain GAGVSQSPRYKVTKRGQDVALRCDPISGHVSLYWYRQALGQGPEFLTYFNYEAQQDKSGLPNDRFSAERPEGSISTLTIQRTEQRDSAMYRCASSSLPGQGSNEQYFGPGTRLTVT.